These 25 T cell receptor beta chains came from one sample sequenced in a study of blood T cell repertoires in COVID-19. Sequencing was performed with immunoSEQ multiplex PCR; in TCRdb, only in-frame clones are kept and a portion is missing. This table holds under 100,000 clones, around 86% found once. Specimen: peripheral blood. All receptors derive from a human donor in a cohort sampled during active COVID-19.

This clone came up once. The V and J genes are TRBV28 and TRBJ1-6, with D perhaps matching TRBD1 (5 bases). The V and J ends lost 3 bases and 3 bases respectively, with 12 bases between them. The CDR3 spans 16 residues. Germline V CDR1 and CDR2: MDHEN, SYDVKM. Here the CDR3 DNA reads TGTGCCAGCAGTTTCCTAAAGCAGGGCTATAATTCACCCCTCCACTTT. Its protein is CASSFLKQGYNSPLHF.

V gene TRBV5-1 combines with J gene TRBJ2-3; 7 nucleotides line up with TRBD1. Trimming removed 4 bases from V and 0 bases from J; junction bases left unmatched: 8. The CDR3 totals 16 residues. Germline V CDR1 and CDR2: SGHRS, YFSETQ. Here the CDR3 DNA reads TGCGCCAGCAGCCATGCCGGGACAGTGAGCACAGATACGCAGTATTTT. It yields the protein CASSHAGTVSTDTQYF.

This clone was detected only a few times. The CDR3 bases are TGTGCCAGCTCACCATCAGCGGGAGGAGTCAATGAGCAGTTCTTC. As protein: CASSPSAGGVNEQFF. The chain couples TRBV18 to TRBJ2-1; 9 nucleotides line up with TRBD2. V gave up 2 bases and J gave up 6 bases; unmatched junction bases: 5. The CDR3 is 15 amino acids. CDR1 and CDR2 (germline): KGHSH, LQKENI.

The chain combines TRBV12-3 or TRBV12-4 with TRBJ2-7, with 8 bases matching TRBD2. The CDR3 runs 13 residues. Trimming at V came to 6 bases and at J to 3 bases, leaving 4 bases not matched to a gene. CDR3 loop: CASSPGTSYEQYF. CDR3 nucleotide sequence: TGTGCCAGCAGCCCAGGGACTAGCTACGAGCAGTACTTC.

V gene TRBV13 combines with J gene TRBJ2-7; 10 bases match TRBD2. Germline V CDR1 and CDR2: PRHDT, FYEKMQ (reference sequence). The V gene end was trimmed by 3 bases and the J gene end by 1 base; junction bases not matched to a gene: 3. The CDR3 consists of 15 residues. CDR3 DNA sequence: TGTGCCAGCAGCTTGACTAGCGGGCATTCCTACGAGCAGTACTTC. It encodes CASSLTSGHSYEQYF.

The genes are TRBV28 and TRBJ1-6, with D perhaps TRBD1 (5 bases). The germline CDR1 and CDR2 sequences are MDHEN and SYDVKM. Trimming left V 4 bases short and J 9 bases short, with 16 bases between. This CDR3 is built from 15 residues. The CDR3 nucleotides read TGTGCCAGCAGTTGGGCGCAGGGTATTGGTTCACCCCTCCACTTT. Translating gives CASSWAQGIGSPLHF.

The chain carries TRBV5-6 and TRBJ2-1; 10 nucleotides match TRBD2. Germline V gene data show CDR1 as SGHDT and CDR2 as YYEEEE. This CDR3 contains 15 residues. Trimming removed 4 bases from V and 5 bases from J; junction bases left unmatched: 6. CDR3 protein: CASSAATSGHNEQFF. In DNA form, the CDR3 reads TGTGCCAGCAGCGCCGCGACTAGCGGGCACAATGAGCAGTTCTTC.

Note on this clone: Within the sample, other DNA sequences also encode this same CDR3. This chain connects TRBV7-9 to TRBJ2-7, with a weak D call TRBD2 (5 bases). Germline CDR1 reads SEHNR; CDR2 reads FQNEAQ (reference sequence). This CDR3 has 13 amino acids. V lost 4 bases and J lost 0, with 7 bases in between. The CDR3 sequence: CASSSSGSYEQYF. DNA of the CDR3: TGTGCCAGCAGCTCAAGCGGCTCCTACGAGCAGTACTTC.

The chain links TRBV7-9 to TRBJ2-5; tentatively, D is TRBD2 (5 bases). The CDR3 extends over 15 amino acids. CDR1 and CDR2 from the germline V gene are SEHNR and FQNEAQ (reference sequence). The V end was cut by 7 bases, the J end by 2 bases, with 17 bases between. CDR3 nucleotides: TGTGCCAGCAATATAGAGGGTGAGCGGCAAGAGACCCAGTACTTC. Protein product: CASNIEGERQETQYF.

The chain joins TRBV6-6 to TRBJ1-4, with 10 nucleotides matching TRBD1. There are 15 residues in the CDR3. V trimming: 6 bases; J trimming: 8 bases; junction bases outside the gene matches: 9. Germline-derived CDR1 and CDR2 are MNHNY and SVGAGI (reference sequence). The CDR3 loop is CASRSPGQGTEKLFF. CDR3 nucleotides: TGTGCCAGCAGGTCTCCGGGACAGGGGACGGAAAAACTGTTTTTT.

Note on this clone: The junction shows a germline mismatch at one end, possibly a read error. The chain carries TRBV6-5 and TRBJ1-5; 8 nucleotides line up with TRBD1. Germline V gene sequence: CDR1 MNHEY, CDR2 SVGAGI. This CDR3 has 12 residues. The CDR3 here is CASSQDRAVFDF. The DNA of the CDR3 is TGTGCCAGCAGCCAGGACAGGGCGGTTTTTGATTTT.

On this clone: The sample contains more than one DNA sequence encoding this CDR3. The chain joins TRBV6-5 to TRBJ1-5; D is undetermined. The CDR3 contains 13 residues. V lost 6 bases to trimming and J lost 2 bases, with 8 bases between them. The germline CDR1 and CDR2 sequences are MNHEY and SVGAGI. This CDR3 is CASRPQGNQPQHF. CDR3 nucleotides: TGTGCCAGCAGGCCGCAGGGCAATCAGCCCCAGCATTTT.

The genes are TRBV28 and TRBJ2-1; TRBD2 matches at 11 bases. V lost 8 bases, J lost 7 bases, and 16 bases stayed unmatched. Per the germline V gene, CDR1 is MDHEN and CDR2 is SYDVKM. The CDR3 contains 17 residues. The CDR3 loop is CASVGSGRASWLNEQFF. The CDR3 nucleotides read TGTGCCAGCGTGGGTAGCGGGAGGGCCAGTTGGTTGAATGAGCAGTTCTTC.

The J gene is TRBJ1-2, the V gene TRBV5-6; 7 bases fit TRBD1. The CDR3 covers 13 residues. CDR1 is SGHDT, CDR2 YYEEEE, per germline. Unmatched junction bases numbered 7, after V lost 6 bases and J lost 5 bases. In nucleotides, the CDR3 is TGTGCCAGCACCACGACAGGGCCGTATGGCTACACCTTC. Its protein product is CASTTTGPYGYTF.

J is TRBJ1-2 and V is TRBV7-9, with 7 bases lining up with TRBD1. CDR1 and CDR2 from the germline V gene are SEHNR and FQNEAQ (reference sequence). The J segment lost 6 bases and the V segment lost 5 bases, leaving 3 bases of the junction unmatched. The CDR3 consists of 12 residues. The CDR3 coding sequence is TGTGCCAGCAGCCCCGACAGGGATGGCTACACCTTC. Translating gives CASSPDRDGYTF.

V and J are TRBV13 and TRBJ2-7; TRBD2 is a possible D gene (5 bases). The CDR3 is 16 amino acids. The germline V gene encodes CDR1 PRHDT and CDR2 FYEKMQ (reference sequence). Trimming shortened V by 0 bases and J by 4 bases, and 16 bases separated the two germline ends. The CDR3: CASSLGAGQLLYEQYF. CDR3 nucleotides: TGTGCCAGCAGCTTAGGCGCGGGCCAGTTGCTTTACGAGCAGTACTTC.

This rearrangement joins TRBV6-1 to TRBJ2-2; 8 bases are a match to TRBD1. V lost 4 bases to trimming and J lost 1 base; unmatched junction nucleotides: 5. The CDR3 extends over 16 amino acids. In germline, CDR1 is MNHNS, CDR2 SASEGT. The chain's CDR3 is CASSVTGGLNTGELFF. The CDR3 DNA is TGTGCCAGCAGTGTAACAGGGGGTTTGAACACCGGGGAGCTGTTTTTT.

This chain joins TRBV2 and TRBJ2-3, with TRBD2 matching over 9 bases. Germline-derived CDR1 and CDR2 are SNHLY and FYNNEI. This CDR3 comprises 16 residues. V gave up 7 bases and J gave up 5 bases; unmatched junction bases: 13. CDR3 sequence (DNA): TGTGCCAGCACCTGGGATAGCGGGAGAGGAGTAGATACGCAGTATTTT. It specifies CASTWDSGRGVDTQYF.

This chain uses TRBV18 with TRBJ2-3; 10 bases are a match to TRBD1. Germline CDR1 and CDR2: KGHSH and LQKENI. The CDR3 is 17 residues long. The J segment lost 2 bases and the V segment lost 3 bases, leaving 8 bases of the junction unmatched. CDR3 region: CASSPLPGTGATDTQYF. CDR3 DNA sequence: TGTGCCAGCTCACCGTTGCCCGGGACAGGGGCCACAGATACGCAGTATTTT. Full variable domain (remainder filled in from reference TRBV18 and TRBJ2-3): NAGVMQNPRHLVRRRGQEARLRCSPMKGHSHVYWYRQLPEEGLKFMVYLQKENIIDESGMPKERFSAEFPKEGPSILRIQQVVRGDSAAYFCASSPLPGTGATDTQYFGPGTRLTVL.

This rearrangement joins TRBV5-6 to TRBJ2-1, with 8 bases aligning to TRBD2. Germline lookup yields CDR1 SGHDT and CDR2 YYEEEE. The CDR3 loop spans 13 amino acids. The V and J ends lost 2 bases and 5 bases, in that order; junction bases with no gene match: 0. CDR3 DNA: TGTGCCAGCAGCTTTAGCGGGAACAATGAGCAGTTCTTC. As protein: CASSFSGNNEQFF.

The chain links TRBV9 to TRBJ2-6, with 7 bases fitting TRBD1. CDR1 is SGDLS, CDR2 YYNGEE, per germline. With 6 bases clipped from V and 0 bases from J, the junction kept 3 bases outside the gene matches. There are 15 residues in the CDR3. CDR3 sequence: CASTGTASGANVLTF. For the CDR3, the DNA is TGTGCCAGCACCGGGACAGCCTCTGGGGCCAACGTCCTGACTTTC.

The gene calls are TRBV7-2 and TRBJ1-4; 8 bases are a match to TRBD1. The CDR3 sequence is 14 residues long. V trimming: 5 bases; J trimming: 8 bases; junction bases outside the gene matches: 7. The V gene's germline CDR1 is SGHTA and CDR2 FQGNSA. For the CDR3, the DNA is TGTGCCAGCAGCGCTGGACAGGGCTGGGAAAAACTGTTTTTT. This translates into CASSAGQGWEKLFF.

The rearrangement uses TRBV7-2 and TRBJ2-5, with D possibly being TRBD2 (6 bases). CDR1 SGHTA and CDR2 FQGNSA come from the germline V gene. CDR3 size: 17 residues. Trimming stripped 5 bases from V and 7 bases from J, with 26 bases between. Here the CDR3 DNA reads TGTGCCAGCAGCCCAACCCCGTTCCCGACTAGAGGCGGGACCCAGTACTTC. This gives the protein CASSPTPFPTRGGTQYF.

The V call is TRBV19, the J call TRBJ1-4, with 10 bases that match TRBD1. This CDR3 has 18 residues. V lost 6 bases, J lost 5 bases, and 15 bases stayed unmatched. Germline V gene lookup returns CDR1 LNHDA and CDR2 SQIVND (reference sequence). The CDR3 nucleotides read TGTGCCAGTAGGGGTCATTCCGGGACAGGGGCGAAGAATGAAAAACTGTTTTTT. Translation: CASRGHSGTGAKNEKLFF.

This clone was seen only a few times. The chain joins TRBV5-1 to TRBJ2-3; D remains unclear. This CDR3 is 12 amino acids long. Germline V lookup: CDR1 SGHRS, CDR2 YFSETQ. The V end was cut by 0 bases, the J end by 4 bases, with 3 bases between. CDR3 residues: CASSLAADTQYF. CDR3 nucleotide sequence: TGCGCCAGCAGCTTGGCGGCAGATACGCAGTATTTT.